Following are 13 T cell receptor beta chains from one sample sequenced in a study of blood T cell repertoires in COVID-19. Sequencing used immunoSEQ multiplex PCR; TCRdb keeps in-frame clones, though not all of them. The sample lists some 320,000 clones, around 87% occurring once. Sample: PBMCs or T cells enriched from blood (not recorded which). These receptors were taken from a woman aged 25 to 39 who had recovered from COVID-19.

This clone was observed a single time. The rearrangement uses TRBV7-2 and TRBJ1-2; D perhaps matches TRBD1 (5 bases). Trimming removed 1 base from V and 8 bases from J, with 17 bases in between. Germline assignment: CDR1 SGHTA and CDR2 FQGNSA. The CDR3 consists of 15 residues. CDR3 residues: CASSLDYRLREGYTF. The CDR3 nucleotides are TGTGCCAGCAGCTTAGACTACAGGTTAAGGGAAGGCTACACCTTC. The entire variable domain, with the rest obtained from reference TRBV7-2 and TRBJ1-2, is as follows: GAGVSQSPSNKVTEKGKDVELRCDPISGHTALYWYRQSLGQGLEFLIYFQGNSAPDKSGLPSDRFSAERTGGSVSTLTIQRTQQEDSAVYLCASSLDYRLREGYTFGSGTRLTVV.

This chain links TRBV18 with TRBJ2-5; tentatively, D is TRBD2 (6 bases). Between the trimmed V and J ends, which lost 3 bases and 4 bases, there was a span of 9 bases. CDR3 length equals 13 residues. Looked up from germline, CDR1 is KGHSH and CDR2 is LQKENI. The CDR3 bases are TGTGCCAGCTCACCGGGAGCGGGAGAGACCCAGTACTTC. Its protein is CASSPGAGETQYF.

The count of this clone is one. The V gene is TRBV24-1, the J gene TRBJ2-2, with 8 bases fitting TRBD1. The V and J ends lost 1 base and 4 bases, in that order; junction bases with no gene match: 7. Germline-derived CDR1 and CDR2 are KGHDR and SFDVKD. There are 17 residues in the CDR3. Here the CDR3 reads CATSDLAGGWSTGELFF. Written as DNA, the CDR3 is TGTGCCACCAGTGATTTAGCAGGGGGCTGGAGCACCGGGGAGCTGTTTTTT.

This clone was seen only a few times. V gene TRBV7-6 combines with J gene TRBJ1-2; D remains ambiguous. Germline V gives CDR1 SGHVS, CDR2 FNYEAQ. V lost 1 base to trimming and J lost 0 bases, with 12 bases between them. The CDR3 runs 16 residues. In DNA form, the CDR3 reads TGTGCCAGCAGCTTAGGACTAGGGAGTTCTAACTATGGCTACACCTTC. This codes for CASSLGLGSSNYGYTF.

The rearrangement joins TRBV19 to TRBJ1-2; 10 nucleotides line up with TRBD1. CDR3 length: 15 amino acids. The V gene end was trimmed by 3 bases and the J gene end by 6 bases; junction bases not matched to a gene: 7. The germline gives CDR1 LNHDA, CDR2 SQIVND (reference sequence). The CDR3 DNA sequence: TGTGCCAGTAGTATTACTCGACAGGGGGCAGATGGCTACACCTTC. This encodes CASSITRQGADGYTF.

J is TRBJ1-1 and V is TRBV4-3; 7 positions match TRBD1. Germline V CDR1 and CDR2: LGHNA, YSLEER. This CDR3 is 13 amino acids long. V shed 1 base and J 8 bases; nucleotides not matched to a gene: 4. The CDR3 DNA follows: TGCGCCAGCAGCCAAGCACTACAGGGGGAAGCTTTCTTT. Amino acid sequence: CASSQALQGEAFF.

The V call is TRBV3-1 (or the pseudogene TRBV3-2), the J call TRBJ2-3; the D is unclear. The V gene's germline CDR1 is LGHDT and CDR2 YNNKEL (reference sequence). Trimming shortened V by 2 bases and J by 5 bases, and 14 bases separated the two germline ends. The CDR3 length is 15 residues. The CDR3 region is CASSQTWSFQDTQYF. The CDR3 coding sequence is TGTGCCAGCAGCCAAACATGGAGCTTTCAAGATACGCAGTATTTT.

CDR3 residues: CASSDEGPYEQYF. CDR3 nucleotide sequence: TGTGCCAGCAGTGACGAGGGTCCCTACGAGCAGTACTTC. The chain joins TRBV2 to TRBJ2-7; the D gene is possibly TRBD2 (5 bases). The CDR3 length is 13 residues. From germline, CDR1 is SNHLY and CDR2 FYNNEI. V was cut by 3 bases and J by 2 bases, with 8 bases left in between.

The chain combines TRBV9 with TRBJ2-3; D is uncertain. Trimming cost V 4 bases and J 5 bases, with 20 bases left between them. The germline V gene has CDR1 SGDLS and CDR2 YYNGEE. This CDR3 is built from 16 residues. The CDR3 DNA reads TGTGCCAGCAGCACTCGACCCTCACTACTCATAGATACGCAGTATTTT. Amino acids: CASSTRPSLLIDTQYF.

The gene calls are TRBV6-5 and TRBJ1-6; 7 bases map to TRBD1. The germline V gene encodes CDR1 MNHEY and CDR2 SVGAGI. This CDR3 contains 14 residues. After removal of 5 bases from V and 10 bases from J, the junction contained 8 bases not matched to a gene. The CDR3 DNA reads TGTGCCAGCAGTCTCGGACAGGCCCCGTCACCCCTCCACTTT. Encoded protein: CASSLGQAPSPLHF.

In DNA form, the CDR3 reads TGCAGTGCTAGTTCGGGACACCACTACGAGCAGTACTTC. Protein: CSASSGHHYEQYF. The chain is built from TRBV20-1 and TRBJ2-7, with D perhaps matching TRBD1 (6 bases). The germline V and J ends were trimmed by 3 bases and 3 bases, with 12 bases remaining between them. CDR1 and CDR2 from the germline V gene are DFQATT and SNEGSKA (reference sequence). The CDR3 length is 13 residues.

This rearrangement joins TRBV29-1 to TRBJ2-2; D possibly corresponds to TRBD2 (7 bases). V lost 4 bases, J lost 6 bases, and 12 bases lay in between. The CDR3 runs to 13 residues. The germline CDR1 and CDR2 sequences are SQVTM and ANQGSEA. The CDR3 coding sequence is TGCAGCGTTGCTCGGGGGGCGGCCGGGGAGCTGTTTTTT. Amino acid sequence: CSVARGAAGELFF.

The chain carries TRBV6-5 and TRBJ1-2; a weak D match, TRBD1 (5 bases). The CDR3 covers 15 residues. V lost 0 bases and J 4 bases, leaving 12 bases between the germline ends. In germline, CDR1 is MNHEY, CDR2 SVGAGI. The CDR3 loop is CASSYSGLLGYGYTF. DNA of the CDR3: TGTGCCAGCAGTTACTCGGGACTCCTCGGCTATGGCTACACCTTC.